Below, 12 T cell receptor beta chains from the same sample are listed, as sequenced in a study of blood T cell repertoires in COVID-19. Only in-frame clones appear in the TCRdb table, and some are missing; sequencing was by immunoSEQ multiplex PCR. This sample has 280,000 or so clones, with almost 90% found just once. What was sequenced was PBMCs or T cells enriched from blood (not recorded which). The receptors derive from a woman between 18 and 30 years old with acute COVID-19.

This clone appeared once. The chain joins TRBV24-1 to TRBJ2-3; tentative D call: TRBD1 (6 bases). The V end lost 0 bases, the J end lost 0 bases, and 15 bases lay between the germline ends. Germline CDR1 is KGHDR and CDR2 is SFDVKD. This CDR3 is 18 amino acids long. The CDR3 DNA follows: TGTGCCACCAGTGATTTGAACCGGGACACACCTAGCACAGATACGCAGTATTTT. It is translated as CATSDLNRDTPSTDTQYF.

The rearrangement uses TRBV19 and TRBJ2-1; possible D gene TRBD2, 5 bases. Trimming took off 3 bases at V and 15 bases at J, with 15 bases between the two ends. Germline CDR1 LNHDA, CDR2 SQIVND (reference sequence). There are 12 residues in the CDR3. The CDR3: CASSILAGERFF. CDR3 in DNA: TGTGCCAGTAGTATTCTTGCCGGGGAACGGTTCTTC.

The chain combines TRBV6-5 with TRBJ2-7; 7 positions agree with TRBD1. The germline V gene has CDR1 MNHEY and CDR2 SVGAGI. The CDR3 runs 15 residues. V was pared by 2 bases and J by 7 bases, with 11 bases of the junction left unmatched. The CDR3 region is CASSYQRTGRGEQYF. As DNA, the CDR3 is TGTGCCAGCAGTTACCAGAGGACAGGCCGGGGAGAGCAGTACTTC.

The V call is TRBV20-1, the J call TRBJ2-3; TRBD2 matches 8 bases. V was pared by 3 bases and J by 0 bases, with 11 bases of the junction left unmatched. The CDR3 loop spans 17 amino acids. Germline V CDR1 and CDR2: DFQATT, SNEGSKA (reference sequence). DNA of the CDR3: TGCAGTGCTAGTCAAGCGGGAGAAAGGGAGAGCACAGATACGCAGTATTTT. This codes for CSASQAGERESTDTQYF.

The rearrangement joins TRBV6-5 to TRBJ2-7; D remains unclear. The V gene lost 6 bases and the J gene lost 5 bases, with 11 bases spanning the gap. From germline, CDR1 is MNHEY and CDR2 SVGAGI. There are 12 residues in the CDR3. This CDR3 is CASSPQMNEQYF. In DNA form, the CDR3 reads TGTGCCAGCAGCCCCCAGATGAACGAGCAGTACTTC.

The chain has TRBV6-6 and TRBJ2-1; 12 bases are a match to TRBD2. Germline values: CDR1 MNHNY, CDR2 SVGAGI (reference sequence). The trim removed 5 bases at V and 0 bases at J, leaving 11 bases unmatched. This CDR3 is 19 amino acids long. The CDR3 DNA reads as TGTGCCAGCAGTCTGCTAGCGGGAGGGCTCTCCGGCTCCTACAATGAGCAGTTCTTC. Residues: CASSLLAGGLSGSYNEQFF.

CDR3 sequence reads: CASRNPSGSYEQYF. CDR3 DNA sequence: TGTGCCAGCAGAAACCCTTCGGGTTCCTACGAGCAGTACTTC. The chain recombines TRBV7-2 with TRBJ2-7; D unresolved. Trimming removed 6 bases at V and 1 base at J, with 13 bases between. This CDR3 comprises 14 residues. The germline V gene encodes CDR1 SGHTA and CDR2 FQGNSA. Combining the CDR3 with reference TRBV7-2 and TRBJ2-7 gives the whole variable domain GAGVSQSPSNKVTEKGKDVELRCDPISGHTALYWYRQSLGQGLEFLIYFQGNSAPDKSGLPSDRFSAERTGGSVSTLTIQRTQQEDSAVYLCASRNPSGSYEQYFGPGTRLTVT.

Here the CDR3 DNA reads TGTGCCAGCAGCTCCGCCGGGACTAGCGCTTACAATGAGCAGTTCTTC. Residues: CASSSAGTSAYNEQFF. The gene calls are TRBV5-8 and TRBJ2-1, with 10 bases lining up with TRBD2. Germline V lookup: CDR1 SGHTS, CDR2 YDEGEE. This CDR3 is 16 amino acids long. Germline trimming cut 3 bases from V and 4 bases from J; bases unmatched to any gene: 7.

The rearrangement joins TRBV12-3 or TRBV12-4 to TRBJ2-7; D is possibly TRBD1 (5 bases). V gave up 3 bases and J gave up 4 bases, with 10 bases separating them. CDR3 length equals 13 residues. CDR3 sequence (DNA): TGTGCCAGCAGTTTTGACAGAATATACGAGCAGTACTTC. Amino acids: CASSFDRIYEQYF.

V usage is TRBV7-6 and J usage is TRBJ2-1, with 8 bases lining up with TRBD2. Germline V gives CDR1 SGHVS, CDR2 FNYEAQ. This CDR3 has 18 amino acids. V trimming: 1 base; J trimming: 1 base; junction bases outside the gene matches: 9. The CDR3 DNA is TGTGCCAGCAGCTTAGGTCCCCCAACTAGCGGATCCTACAATGAGCAGTTCTTC. Translating gives CASSLGPPTSGSYNEQFF. Together with reference TRBV7-6 and TRBJ2-1, the CDR3 gives the full variable domain: GAGVSQSPRYKVTKRGQDVALRCDPISGHVSLYWYRQALGQGPEFLTYFNYEAQQDKSGLPNDRFSAERPEGSISTLTIQRTEQRDSAMYRCASSLGPPTSGSYNEQFFGPGTRLTVL.

For the CDR3, the DNA is TGTGCCAGCAGCTTAGCGGGACAGACTAATGAAAAACTGTTTTTT. This codes for CASSLAGQTNEKLFF. The chain couples TRBV7-9 to TRBJ1-4; 7 bases match TRBD1. The germline CDR1 and CDR2 sequences are SEHNR and FQNEAQ (reference sequence). The CDR3 is 15 amino acids. V lost 0 bases and J lost 2; bases outside the gene matches: 0.

This chain links TRBV27 with TRBJ1-5; D ambiguous. The V end lost 6 bases, the J end lost 4 bases, and 16 bases lay between the germline ends. Looked up from germline, CDR1 is MNHEY and CDR2 is SMNVEV (reference sequence). The CDR3 runs 15 residues. The DNA for the CDR3 is TGTGCCAGCAGCCCCTCCCCCAGGACTAATCAGCCCCAGCATTTT. It translates to CASSPSPRTNQPQHF.